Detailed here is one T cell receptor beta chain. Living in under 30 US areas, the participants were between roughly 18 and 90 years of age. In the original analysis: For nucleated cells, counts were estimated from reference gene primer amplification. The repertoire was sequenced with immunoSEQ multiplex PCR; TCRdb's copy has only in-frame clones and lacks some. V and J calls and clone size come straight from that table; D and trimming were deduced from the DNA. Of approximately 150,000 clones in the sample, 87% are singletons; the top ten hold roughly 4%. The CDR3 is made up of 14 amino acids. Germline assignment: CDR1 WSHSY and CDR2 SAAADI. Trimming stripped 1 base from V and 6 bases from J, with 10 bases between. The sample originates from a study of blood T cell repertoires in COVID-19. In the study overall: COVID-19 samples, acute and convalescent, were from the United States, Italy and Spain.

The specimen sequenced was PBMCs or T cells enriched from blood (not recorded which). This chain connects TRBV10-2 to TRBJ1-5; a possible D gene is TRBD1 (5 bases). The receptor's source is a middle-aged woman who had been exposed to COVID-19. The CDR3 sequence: CASSELSGPQPQHF. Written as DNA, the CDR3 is TGCGCCAGCAGTGAGTTATCAGGGCCTCAGCCCCAGCATTTT.